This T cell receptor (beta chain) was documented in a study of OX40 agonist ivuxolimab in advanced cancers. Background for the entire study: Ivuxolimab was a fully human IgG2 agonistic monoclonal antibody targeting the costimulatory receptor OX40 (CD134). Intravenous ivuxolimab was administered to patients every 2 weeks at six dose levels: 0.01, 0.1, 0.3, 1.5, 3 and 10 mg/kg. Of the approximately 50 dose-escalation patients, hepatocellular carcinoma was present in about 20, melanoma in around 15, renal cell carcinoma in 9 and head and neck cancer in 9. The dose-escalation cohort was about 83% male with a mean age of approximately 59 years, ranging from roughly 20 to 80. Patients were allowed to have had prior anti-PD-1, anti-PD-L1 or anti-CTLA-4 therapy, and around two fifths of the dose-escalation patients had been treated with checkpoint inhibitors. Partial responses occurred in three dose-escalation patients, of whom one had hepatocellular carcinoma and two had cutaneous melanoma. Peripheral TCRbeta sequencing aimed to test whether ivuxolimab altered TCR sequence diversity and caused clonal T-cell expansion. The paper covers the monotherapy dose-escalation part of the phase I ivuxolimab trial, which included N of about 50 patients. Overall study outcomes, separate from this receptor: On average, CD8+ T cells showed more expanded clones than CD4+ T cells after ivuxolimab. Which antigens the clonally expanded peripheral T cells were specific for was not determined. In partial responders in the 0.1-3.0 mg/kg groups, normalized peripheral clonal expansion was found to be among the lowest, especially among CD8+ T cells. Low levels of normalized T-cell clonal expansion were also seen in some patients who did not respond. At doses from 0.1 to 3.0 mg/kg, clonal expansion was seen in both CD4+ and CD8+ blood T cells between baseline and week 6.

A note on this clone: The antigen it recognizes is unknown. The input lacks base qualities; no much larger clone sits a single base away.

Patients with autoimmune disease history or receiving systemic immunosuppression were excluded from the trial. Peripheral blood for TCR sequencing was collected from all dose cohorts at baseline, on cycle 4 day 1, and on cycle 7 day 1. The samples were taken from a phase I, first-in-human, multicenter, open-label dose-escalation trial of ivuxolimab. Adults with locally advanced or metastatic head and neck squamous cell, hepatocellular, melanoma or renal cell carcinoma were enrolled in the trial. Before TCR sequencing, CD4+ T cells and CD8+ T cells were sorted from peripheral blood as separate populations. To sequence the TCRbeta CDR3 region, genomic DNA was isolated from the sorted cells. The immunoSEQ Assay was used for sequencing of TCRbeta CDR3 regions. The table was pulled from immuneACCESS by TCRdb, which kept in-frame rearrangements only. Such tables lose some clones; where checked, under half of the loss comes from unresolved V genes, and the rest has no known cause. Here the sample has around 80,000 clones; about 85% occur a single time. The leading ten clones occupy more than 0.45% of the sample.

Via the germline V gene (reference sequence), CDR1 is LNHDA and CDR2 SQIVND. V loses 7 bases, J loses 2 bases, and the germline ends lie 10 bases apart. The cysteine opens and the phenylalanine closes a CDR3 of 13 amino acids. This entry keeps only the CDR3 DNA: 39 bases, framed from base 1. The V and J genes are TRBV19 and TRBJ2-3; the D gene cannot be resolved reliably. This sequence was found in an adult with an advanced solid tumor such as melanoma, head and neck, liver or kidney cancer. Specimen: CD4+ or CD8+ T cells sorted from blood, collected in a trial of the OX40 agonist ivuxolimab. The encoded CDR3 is CASNPADTDTQYF. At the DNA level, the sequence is TGTGCCAGTAACCCGGCGGACACAGATACGCAGTATTTT.